The next 22 T cell receptor beta chains were all read from a single sample in a study of T cells in Graves' hyperthyroidism and ophthalmopathy. Amplified regions were TCR beta CDR3 sequences from RNA transcripts. When the TCR CDR3 underwent first-round RT-PCR, the HTBI primer set was used. One entry per CDR3 protein, called by TCRdb with MiXCR from the multiplex PCR reads. The profile covers a few hundred thousand distinct CDR3 sequences, with roughly 13% appearing a single time and roughly 9.2% taken by the ten largest. The specimen sequenced was blood. These receptor sequences come from a woman aged 18-30 years with Graves' hyperthyroidism.

This clonotype was counted ten times or more. V is TRBV11-3 and J is TRBJ2-3; 8 bases agree with TRBD2. J lost 0 bases, V lost 3 bases, and 2 bases had no gene match. This CDR3 has 15 amino acids. Germline assignment: CDR1 SGHNT and CDR2 YENEEA. CDR3 sequence (DNA): TGTGCCAGCAGCTTGGTAGCGGGAAGCACAGATACGCAGTATTTT. Amino acids: CASSLVAGSTDTQYF.

This clonotype was recorded at least ten times. This rearrangement joins TRBV6-1 to TRBJ1-1, with D hard to call. Per germline, CDR1 MNHNS and CDR2 SASEGT. V shed 1 base and J shed 0 bases, with 9 bases lying between them. CDR3 length equals 15 residues. CDR3 DNA: TGTGCCAGCAGTGAAGGAGGCAGGATGAACACTGAAGCTTTCTTT. Protein product: CASSEGGRMNTEAFF.

This clonotype has ten or more counts. CDR3 in DNA: TGCAGTGCTACACTAGCGGGAGGGCCCCCAGATACGCAGTATTTT. Encoded protein: CSATLAGGPPDTQYF. The chain links TRBV20-1 to TRBJ2-3; 13 nucleotides agree with TRBD2. J was trimmed by 4 bases and V by 4 bases; bases with no gene match: 5. This CDR3 is built from 15 residues. Per the germline V gene, CDR1 is DFQATT and CDR2 is SNEGSKA (reference sequence).

The chain recombines TRBV19 with TRBJ2-1; TRBD1 aligns across 9 bases. The V and J ends lost 3 bases and 6 bases, in that order; junction bases with no gene match: 3. Looked up from germline, CDR1 is LNHDA and CDR2 is SQIVND (reference sequence). This CDR3 is 14 amino acids long. The CDR3 region has the DNA TGTGCCAGTAGTATGACAGGGGGGGTCAATGAGCAGTTCTTC. Translating it yields CASSMTGGVNEQFF.

This clonotype was seen more than once but under ten times. The rearrangement joins TRBV19 to TRBJ1-6; 9 bases line up with TRBD1. Germline CDR1 and CDR2: LNHDA and SQIVND (reference sequence). The CDR3 covers 15 residues. V shed 5 bases and J 10 bases; nucleotides not matched to a gene: 9. CDR3 amino acids: CASSPAGTGQSPLHF. CDR3 nucleotides: TGTGCCAGTAGTCCCGCCGGGACAGGGCAATCACCCCTCCACTTT.

Ten or more counts support this clonotype. The V and J genes are TRBV2 and TRBJ2-7; D may correspond to TRBD1 or TRBD2 (5 bases each). Looked up from germline, CDR1 is SNHLY and CDR2 is FYNNEI. Between the trimmed V and J ends, which lost 2 bases and 9 bases, there was a span of 17 bases. The CDR3 extends over 14 amino acids. The CDR3 reads CASSETDGGEWQYF. CDR3 sequence (DNA): TGTGCCAGCAGTGAAACGGATGGGGGAGAGTGGCAGTACTTC.

This clonotype came up many times. V is TRBV20-1 and J is TRBJ2-7; 8 positions agree with TRBD1. V trimming: 6 bases; J trimming: 2 bases; junction bases outside the gene matches: 9. The CDR3 is made up of 14 amino acids. Germline V CDR1 and CDR2: DFQATT, SNEGSKA (reference sequence). CDR3 in amino acids: CSAPGTGGTYEQYF. The CDR3 nucleotides are TGCAGTGCCCCCGGGACAGGAGGTACCTACGAGCAGTACTTC.

Ten or more counts support this clonotype. The DNA of the CDR3 is TGTGCCAGTAGGGACCCAGGCGGACGGAGCAATCAGCCCCAGCATTTT. Protein: CASRDPGGRSNQPQHF. The chain combines TRBV19 with TRBJ1-5; D gene ambiguous. V was trimmed by 6 bases and J by 1 base, leaving 16 bases between them. Germline CDR1 is LNHDA and CDR2 is SQIVND (reference sequence). This CDR3 has 16 residues.

This clonotype was seen ten or more times. The chain employs TRBV7-8 and TRBJ1-2; possible D gene TRBD1, 6 bases. The CDR3 runs 14 residues. Trimming left V 5 bases short and J 12 bases short, with 22 bases between. CDR1 and CDR2 from the germline V gene are SGHVS and FQNEAQ. In nucleotides, the CDR3 is TGTGCCAGCAGCCCAACAAGGAACCAGGGGTTAAACACCTTC. Translating gives CASSPTRNQGLNTF.

There are many counts of this clonotype. The chain joins TRBV9 to TRBJ2-2, with a possible D match to TRBD1 (5 bases). This CDR3 spans 14 amino acids. Germline CDR1 and CDR2: SGDLS and YYNGEE. Deletions cut 3 bases from V and 4 bases from J, with 10 bases between. CDR3 sequence: CASSASDITGELFF. The CDR3 coding sequence is TGTGCCAGCAGCGCGTCGGACATCACCGGGGAGCTGTTTTTT.

This clonotype was counted ten times or more. The CDR3 sequence is CASSLRGPYSNQPQHF. DNA for the CDR3: TGTGCCAGCAGTCTCCGCGGACCGTATAGCAATCAGCCCCAGCATTTT. V gene TRBV27 combines with J gene TRBJ1-5; D ambiguous. Looked up from germline, CDR1 is MNHEY and CDR2 is SMNVEV (reference sequence). Trimming shortened V by 5 bases and J by 0 bases, and 14 bases separated the two germline ends. The length of the CDR3 is 16 residues.

This clonotype has more than one count but fewer than ten. The V and J genes are TRBV5-8 and TRBJ1-2; D might be TRBD1 (6 bases). This CDR3 is 14 amino acids long. V lost 4 bases to trimming and J lost 8 bases, with 18 bases between them. The germline V gene has CDR1 SGHTS and CDR2 YDEGEE. The CDR3 is CASSRYRDWQGYTF. Written as DNA, the CDR3 is TGTGCCAGCAGCCGCTACAGGGACTGGCAAGGCTACACCTTC.

This clonotype was observed at least ten times. This chain uses TRBV11-2 with TRBJ2-1, with 11 bases lining up with TRBD2. CDR3 length: 16 residues. Germline CDR1 reads SGHAT; CDR2 reads FQNNGV. V gave up 4 bases and J gave up 4 bases; unmatched junction bases: 6. CDR3: CASSSVTSGVYNEQFF. For the CDR3, the DNA is TGTGCCAGCAGCTCTGTGACTAGCGGGGTTTACAATGAGCAGTTCTTC.

This rearrangement joins TRBV19 to TRBJ2-4; D may be TRBD1 or TRBD2 (5 bases each). This CDR3 has 13 residues. V was cut by 6 bases and J by 7 bases, with 13 bases left in between. The germline gives CDR1 LNHDA, CDR2 SQIVND (reference sequence). The CDR3 spells CASSSGAANIQYF. The DNA for the CDR3 is TGTGCCAGTAGCTCCGGGGCTGCTAACATTCAGTACTTC.

This clonotype was observed many times. The V and J genes are TRBV2 and TRBJ2-7, with D possibly TRBD1 on 6 matching bases. Germline assignment: CDR1 SNHLY and CDR2 FYNNEI. V shed 8 bases and J shed 0 bases, with 11 bases lying between them. This CDR3 has 13 residues. CDR3 in DNA: TGTGCCAGCGACACACAGGGCTCCTACGAGCAGTACTTC. It codes for CASDTQGSYEQYF.

This clonotype was seen many times. The chain is built from TRBV25-1 and TRBJ2-7; D not resolved. The CDR3 spans 15 residues. V shed 2 bases and J shed 2 bases, with 13 bases lying between them. Germline CDR1 reads MGHDK; CDR2 reads SYGVNS. Written as DNA, the CDR3 is TGTGCCAGCAGTGAAGTCAGGACCGACGCCTACGAGCAGTACTTC. Residues: CASSEVRTDAYEQYF.

A few counts support this clonotype. The rearrangement links TRBV20-1 to TRBJ2-3, with 9 bases that match TRBD2. The V and J ends lost 5 bases and 5 bases, in that order; junction bases with no gene match: 8. Germline CDR1 and CDR2: DFQATT and SNEGSKA (reference sequence). CDR3 length equals 14 residues. The chain's CDR3 is CSALAGVGVDTQYF. For the CDR3, the DNA is TGCAGTGCTTTAGCGGGGGTCGGGGTAGATACGCAGTATTTT.

This clonotype appeared many times. The rearrangement uses TRBV10-2 and TRBJ2-4; D remains unclear. Germline CDR1 WSHSY, CDR2 SAAADI. The CDR3 extends over 14 amino acids. Trimming removed 0 bases from V and 8 bases from J, with 11 bases in between. DNA of the CDR3: TGCGCCAGCAGTGAGTCGGCGGATTTGCACATTCAGTACTTC. Translating gives CASSESADLHIQYF.

This clonotype was detected many times. This chain uses TRBV28 with TRBJ2-1; 11 nucleotides line up with TRBD2. Looked up from germline, CDR1 is MDHEN and CDR2 is SYDVKM. Losses at the gene ends were 7 bases for V and 7 bases for J; bases not matched to a gene: 6. The CDR3 is made up of 14 amino acids. Written as DNA, the CDR3 is TGTGCCAGCACCACCGGGACTAGCGGAAATGAGCAGTTCTTC. This sequence encodes CASTTGTSGNEQFF.

The chain uses TRBV10-3 and TRBJ1-2, with 8 nucleotides matching TRBD1. The V gene end was trimmed by 5 bases and the J gene end by 4 bases; junction bases not matched to a gene: 9. CDR1 ENHRY and CDR2 SYGVKD come from the germline V gene. This CDR3 has 15 residues. For the CDR3, the DNA is TGTGCCATCAGTTCCGGACAGGGCAGGGTCTATGGCTACACCTTC. Amino acid sequence: CAISSGQGRVYGYTF.

This clonotype was detected many times. The chain joins TRBV28 to TRBJ1-6; 7 bases fit TRBD1. CDR1 MDHEN and CDR2 SYDVKM come from the germline V gene. There are 14 residues in the CDR3. Germline trimming cut 5 bases from V and 7 bases from J; bases unmatched to any gene: 5. The CDR3 coding sequence is TGTGCCAGCAGTCCGGGACAGTTGAATTCACCCCTCCACTTT. Amino acid sequence: CASSPGQLNSPLHF.

This clonotype was seen repeatedly, ten times or more. The chain carries TRBV7-9 and TRBJ2-2; 12 bases are a match to TRBD2. Germline V lookup: CDR1 SEHNR, CDR2 FQNEAQ (reference sequence). This CDR3 spans 16 amino acids. V gave up 5 bases and J gave up 6 bases; unmatched junction bases: 7. CDR3 region: CASSATSGRAAGELFF. DNA of the CDR3: TGTGCCAGCAGCGCGACTAGCGGGAGAGCCGCCGGGGAGCTGTTTTTT. Supplemented by reference TRBV7-9 and TRBJ2-2, the full variable domain reads DTGVSQNPRHKITKRGQNVTFRCDPISEHNRLYWYRQTLGQGPEFLTYFQNEAQLEKSRLLSDRFSAERPKGSFSTLEIQRTEQGDSAMYLCASSATSGRAAGELFFGEGSRLTVL.